The clone carrying this TCR beta chain was recorded a few times. The data derive from a study of blood T cell repertoires in COVID-19. Across the study: Samples representing acute and convalescent COVID-19 were sourced from the United States, Italy and Spain. From T cells, B-cell-depleted T cells, or PBMCs came the material, which was cDNA or gDNA.

Germline values: CDR1 SEHNR, CDR2 FQNEAQ (reference sequence). The CDR3 runs 15 residues. Trimming at V came to 5 bases and at J to 5 bases, leaving 10 bases not matched to a gene. Study processing details: Cell counts per sample came from amplifying reference gene primers. Data came from immunoSEQ multiplex PCR; TCRdb stores just in-frame clones and leaves some out. V, J and clone size are taken as reported in that table, and D and trimming were inferred from the DNA itself. The repertoire includes about 150,000 clones, 75% to 90% of them detected once, and more than 2% sits in the top ten. The chain carries TRBV7-9 and TRBJ2-7; 9 bases fit TRBD2. The receptor was derived from a man between 65 and 85 years old with acute or convalescent COVID-19. Sequencing was carried out using peripheral blood. The CDR3 DNA reads as TGTGCCAGCAGCACCCGGCGGGGGGGCGGCAACGAGCAGTACTTC. As protein: CASSTRRGGGNEQYF.